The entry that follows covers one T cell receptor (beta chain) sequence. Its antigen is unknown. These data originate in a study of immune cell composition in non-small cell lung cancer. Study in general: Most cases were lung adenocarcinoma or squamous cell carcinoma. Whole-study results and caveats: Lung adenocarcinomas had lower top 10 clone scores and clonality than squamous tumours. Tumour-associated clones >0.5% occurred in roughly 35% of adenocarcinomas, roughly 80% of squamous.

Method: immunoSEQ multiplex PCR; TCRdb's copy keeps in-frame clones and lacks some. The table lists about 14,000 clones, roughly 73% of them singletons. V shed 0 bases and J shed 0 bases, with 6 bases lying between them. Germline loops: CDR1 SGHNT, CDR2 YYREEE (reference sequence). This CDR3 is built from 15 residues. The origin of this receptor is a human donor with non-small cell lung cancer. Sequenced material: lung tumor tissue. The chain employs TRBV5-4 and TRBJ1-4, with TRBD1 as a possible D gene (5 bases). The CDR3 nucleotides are TGTGCCAGCAGCTTGGACAGGTCAACTAATGAAAAACTGTTTTTT. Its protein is CASSLDRSTNEKLFF.